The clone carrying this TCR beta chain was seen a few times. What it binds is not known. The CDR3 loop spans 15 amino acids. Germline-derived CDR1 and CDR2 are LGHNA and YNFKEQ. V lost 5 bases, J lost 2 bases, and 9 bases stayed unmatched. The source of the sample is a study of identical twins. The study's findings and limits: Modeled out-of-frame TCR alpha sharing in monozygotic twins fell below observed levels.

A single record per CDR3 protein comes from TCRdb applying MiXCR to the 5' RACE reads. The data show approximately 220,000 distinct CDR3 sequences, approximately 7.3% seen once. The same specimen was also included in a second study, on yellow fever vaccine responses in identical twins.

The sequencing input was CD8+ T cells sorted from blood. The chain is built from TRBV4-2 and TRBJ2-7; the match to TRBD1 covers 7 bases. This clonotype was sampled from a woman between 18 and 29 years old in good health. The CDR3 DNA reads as TGTGCCAGCAGCGTATCGTGGACAGGAACCTACGAGCAGTACGTC. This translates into CASSVSWTGTYEQYV.